A single sample gave rise to the 14 T cell receptor beta chains below, sequenced in a study of blood T cell repertoires in COVID-19. The data were produced by immunoSEQ multiplex PCR, yet TCRdb's version contains in-frame clones alone and is incomplete. The data contain under 250,000 clones, just over 90% of them singletons. Material: peripheral blood. Receptors were obtained from a man aged 25 to 40 with acute or convalescent COVID-19.

CDR3 sequence reads: CASSSLLGGRSYNEQFF. CDR3 nucleotide sequence: TGTGCCAGCAGCTCTCTTTTGGGCGGGAGGTCCTACAATGAGCAGTTCTTC. The V gene is TRBV7-2, the J gene TRBJ2-1; 8 bases map to TRBD2. Germline loops: CDR1 SGHTA, CDR2 FQGNSA. The CDR3 length is 17 residues. V dropped 4 bases and J dropped 1; count of bases not matched to a gene: 9.

This clone was detected a few times. The V gene is TRBV15, the J gene TRBJ1-5; weak D call: TRBD1 (5 bases). The CDR3 has 20 amino acids. Germline V gene sequence: CDR1 LNHNV, CDR2 YYDKDF (reference sequence). Trimming pared 0 bases from V and 1 base from J, leaving 22 bases between. The chain's CDR3 is CATSRDRPGIMTESNQPQHF. The DNA for the CDR3 is TGTGCCACCAGCAGAGATCGGCCGGGTATAATGACAGAGAGCAATCAGCCCCAGCATTTT. The complete variable domain, with remaining parts taken from reference TRBV15 and TRBJ1-5, reads DAMVIQNPRYQVTQFGKPVTLSCSQTLNHNVMYWYQQKSSQAPKLLFHYYDKDFNNEADTPDNFQSRRPNTSFCFLDIRSPGLGDTAMYLCATSRDRPGIMTESNQPQHFGDGTRLSIL.

A word on this clone: Compared with germline, one end of the junction differs, possibly owing to a read error. The J gene is TRBJ1-2, the V gene TRBV11-2; 9 nucleotides match TRBD1. There are 14 residues in the CDR3. From germline, CDR1 is SGHAT and CDR2 FQNNGV. Here the CDR3 reads CASTPSLGQGGFEF. For the CDR3, the DNA is TGTGCCAGCACCCCCTCTTTGGGACAGGGTGGGTTTGAGTTC.

This chain links TRBV7-3 with TRBJ2-2; the match to TRBD2 covers 7 bases. The CDR3 consists of 15 residues. V lost 5 bases to trimming and J lost 2 bases; unmatched junction nucleotides: 5. Germline V CDR1 and CDR2: SGHTA, FQGTGA. The CDR3 is CASSPTSRNTGELFF. As DNA, the CDR3 is TGTGCCAGCAGCCCGACTAGCAGAAACACCGGGGAGCTGTTTTTT.

The J gene is TRBJ1-6, the V gene TRBV5-6; 12 bases align to TRBD1. Germline V gene sequence: CDR1 SGHDT, CDR2 YYEEEE. There are 17 residues in the CDR3. V was clipped by 1 base and J by 5 bases; unmatched bases: 4. The DNA of the CDR3 is TGTGCCAGCAGCTTGTTCGGGACAGGGGGCAATAATTCACCCCTCCACTTT. It specifies CASSLFGTGGNNSPLHF.

This chain links TRBV11-2 with TRBJ2-1; D remains unclear. Trimming left V 1 base short and J 6 bases short, with 13 bases between. The CDR3 consists of 15 residues. Germline V gene data show CDR1 as SGHAT and CDR2 as FQNNGV. The CDR3 region has the DNA TGTGCCAGCAGCTTAGCCCGAACTATGGGCAATGAGCAGTTCTTC. Its translation: CASSLARTMGNEQFF.

This chain joins TRBV18 and TRBJ2-4; TRBD1 matches at 9 bases. Per the germline V gene, CDR1 is KGHSH and CDR2 is LQKENI. The J segment lost 9 bases and the V segment lost 6 bases, leaving 15 bases of the junction unmatched. CDR3 length: 16 amino acids. The CDR3, as DNA: TGTGCCAGCTCCCACAACAGGGGGCGCGGTGAAGGCATTCAGTACTTC. Its translation: CASSHNRGRGEGIQYF.

The J gene is TRBJ1-2, the V gene TRBV6-5; 8 bases match TRBD1. CDR3 size: 13 residues. Trimming took 5 bases from V and 8 from J; bases not matched to a gene: 7. CDR1 is MNHEY, CDR2 SVGAGI, per germline. CDR3 protein: CASSPGGAGGYTF. In DNA, the CDR3 is TGTGCCAGCAGTCCAGGGGGCGCGGGCGGCTACACCTTC.

The chain is built from TRBV5-4 and TRBJ2-2; 9 nucleotides align to TRBD2. After removal of 5 bases from V and 4 bases from J, the junction contained 6 bases not matched to a gene. The V gene's germline CDR1 is SGHNT and CDR2 YYREEE (reference sequence). The CDR3 is 15 residues long. CDR3 nucleotides: TGTGCCAGCAGTCTAGCAGCGGGGGGCACCGGGGAGCTGTTTTTT. Its translation: CASSLAAGGTGELFF. Supplemented by reference TRBV5-4 and TRBJ2-2, the full variable domain reads ETGVTQSPTHLIKTRGQQVTLRCSSQSGHNTVSWYQQALGQGPQFIFQYYREEENGRGNFPPRFSGLQFPNYSSELNVNALELDDSALYLCASSLAAGGTGELFFGEGSRLTVL.

The chain links TRBV27 to TRBJ1-1; D call uncertain. The germline V and J ends were trimmed by 6 bases and 8 bases, with 13 bases remaining between them. The CDR3 covers 12 residues. Germline V gene data show CDR1 as MNHEY and CDR2 as SMNVEV (reference sequence). CDR3 residues: CASSTRTGEAFF. CDR3 sequence (DNA): TGTGCCAGCAGCACCCGGACTGGGGAAGCTTTCTTT.

The chain links TRBV30 to TRBJ2-1, with D possibly TRBD2 on 6 matching bases. Trimming pared 7 bases from V and 5 bases from J, leaving 12 bases between. Looked up from germline, CDR1 is GTSNPN and CDR2 is SVGIG (reference sequence). This CDR3 is 12 amino acids long. The CDR3 reads CASSRGNNEQFF. The CDR3 DNA sequence: TGTGCCTCCTCACGGGGGAACAATGAGCAGTTCTTC.

The chain has TRBV19 and TRBJ2-3; TRBD2 aligns across 12 bases. With V trimmed by 5 bases and J by 6 bases, 6 bases remained unmatched. The germline V gene has CDR1 LNHDA and CDR2 SQIVND (reference sequence). CDR3 length: 15 amino acids. This CDR3 reads CASSFLAGGRDTQYF. DNA for the CDR3: TGTGCCAGTAGTTTCCTAGCGGGAGGGCGGGATACGCAGTATTTT.

The sample holds one count of this clone. This sequence joins TRBV3-1 (or the pseudogene TRBV3-2) and TRBJ2-7; D perhaps matches TRBD2 (5 bases). V was shortened by 0 bases and J by 3 bases, with 9 bases between the two germline ends. The CDR3 extends over 14 amino acids. CDR1 is LGHDT, CDR2 YNNKEL, per germline (reference sequence). The CDR3, as DNA: TGTGCCAGCAGCCAAGATGCGGGCAGCTACGAGCAGTACTTC. Amino acids: CASSQDAGSYEQYF.

This chain connects TRBV13 to TRBJ2-3, with 7 bases matching TRBD2. The CDR3 consists of 16 residues. Germline-derived CDR1 and CDR2 are PRHDT and FYEKMQ (reference sequence). V lost 6 bases and J lost 6; bases outside the gene matches: 15. In DNA, the CDR3 is TGTGCCAGCAGTCACGTACTAGCGTCCTCAGAGGATACGCAGTATTTT. The encoded protein is CASSHVLASSEDTQYF.